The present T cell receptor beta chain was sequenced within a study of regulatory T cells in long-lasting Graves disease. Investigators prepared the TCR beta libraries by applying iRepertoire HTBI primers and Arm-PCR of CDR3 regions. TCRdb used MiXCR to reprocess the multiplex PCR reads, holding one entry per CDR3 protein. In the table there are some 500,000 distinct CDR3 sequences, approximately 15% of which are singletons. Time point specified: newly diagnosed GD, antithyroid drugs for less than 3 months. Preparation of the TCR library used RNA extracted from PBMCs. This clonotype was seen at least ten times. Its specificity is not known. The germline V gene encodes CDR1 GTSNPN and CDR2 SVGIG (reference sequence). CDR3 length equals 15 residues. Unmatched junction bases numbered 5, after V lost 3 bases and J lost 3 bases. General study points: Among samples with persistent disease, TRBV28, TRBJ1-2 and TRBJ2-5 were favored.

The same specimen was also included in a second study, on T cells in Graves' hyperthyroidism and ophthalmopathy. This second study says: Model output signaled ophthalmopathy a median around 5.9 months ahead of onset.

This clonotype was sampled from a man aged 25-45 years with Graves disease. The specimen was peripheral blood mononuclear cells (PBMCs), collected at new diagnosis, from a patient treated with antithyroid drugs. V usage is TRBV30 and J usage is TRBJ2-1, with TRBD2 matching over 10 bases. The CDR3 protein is CAWSLGLAVYNEQFF. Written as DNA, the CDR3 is TGTGCCTGGAGCCTAGGACTAGCGGTCTACAATGAGCAGTTCTTC.